The next 3 T cell receptor beta chains were all read from a single sample in a study of blood T cells in healthy people across ages. Primed by a sample-barcoded 5' primer and a J-beta primer mix, a second PCR proceeded for about 6 to 12 cycles. One entry per CDR3 protein results from TCRdb running MiXCR on the 5' RACE reads. The data contain some 1.6 million distinct CDR3 sequences, roughly a third of them singletons. Sequencing was performed on blood. These TCRs come from a young woman in good health.

This clonotype was counted between two and nine times. The chain is built from TRBV15 and TRBJ2-1, with D unresolved. Germline loops: CDR1 LNHNV, CDR2 YYDKDF (reference sequence). The length of the CDR3 is 17 residues. With 1 base removed from V and 0 bases from J, the gap between germline ends came to 13 bases. The CDR3 DNA is TGTGCCACCAGCAGAGCACTTACACCGAGCTCCTACAATGAGCAGTTCTTC. Translation gives CATSRALTPSSYNEQFF.

This clonotype was seen a handful of times. The chain carries TRBV9 and TRBJ1-2; D gene uncertain. The germline V gene encodes CDR1 SGDLS and CDR2 YYNGEE. V was trimmed by 4 bases and J by 7 bases, leaving 11 bases between them. The CDR3 is 12 amino acids. CDR3 amino acids: CASSKRKGGYTF. The CDR3 region has the DNA TGTGCCAGCAGCAAGCGTAAGGGTGGCTACACCTTC.

In this sample, this clonotype turned up once. CDR3 in amino acids: CASSEAGGQGFSYNEQFF. The CDR3 DNA sequence: TGTGCCAGCAGTGAAGCTGGGGGACAGGGATTTTCCTACAATGAGCAGTTCTTC. This rearrangement joins TRBV2 to TRBJ2-1; 9 nucleotides align to TRBD1. Germline values: CDR1 SNHLY, CDR2 FYNNEI. Losses at the gene ends were 0 bases for V and 1 base for J; bases not matched to a gene: 7. The CDR3 contains 18 residues.